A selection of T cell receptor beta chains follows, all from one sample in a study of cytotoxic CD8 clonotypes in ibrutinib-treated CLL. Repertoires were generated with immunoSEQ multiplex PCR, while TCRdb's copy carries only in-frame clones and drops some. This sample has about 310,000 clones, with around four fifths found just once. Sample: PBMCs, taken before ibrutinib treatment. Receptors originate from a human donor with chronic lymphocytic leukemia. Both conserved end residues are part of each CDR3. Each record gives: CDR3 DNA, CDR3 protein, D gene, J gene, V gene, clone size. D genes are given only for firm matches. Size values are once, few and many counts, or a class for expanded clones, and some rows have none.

DNA: TGTGCCAGCAGTTTACAGGGTGCAACTAATGAAAAACTGTTTTTT; CDR3: CASSLQGATNEKLFF; D: .; J: TRBJ1-4; V: TRBV27; size: .
DNA: TGTGCCAGCAGCCGAGATTACGAGCAGTACTTC; CDR3: CASSRDYEQYF; D: .; J: TRBJ2-7; V: TRBV6-5; size: .
DNA: TGTGCCAGCAGCCCCCGGGAGGGGAGATCCTACGAGCAGTACTTC; CDR3: CASSPREGRSYEQYF; D: TRBD2; J: TRBJ2-7; V: TRBV9; size: .
DNA: TGTGCCAGCAGTGGGGACAGGGCCTACAATGAGCAGTTCTTC; CDR3: CASSGDRAYNEQFF; D: TRBD1; J: TRBJ2-1; V: TRBV25-1; size: .
DNA: TGTGCCTGGACCGGTCGCTGGACAGGGGGCGATGGCTACACCTTC; CDR3: CAWTGRWTGGDGYTF; D: TRBD1; J: TRBJ1-2; V: TRBV30; size: .
DNA: TGTGCCAGCAGCTTACACGCCCCACCCCAAGGGTCCGGGGAGCTGTTTTTT; CDR3: CASSLHAPPQGSGELFF; D: .; J: TRBJ2-2; V: TRBV11-3; size: .
DNA: TGCGCCAGCAGTAGAACCGACAGGGGAGCTGAAGCTTTCTTT; CDR3: CASSRTDRGAEAFF; D: TRBD1; J: TRBJ1-1; V: TRBV10-1; size: .
DNA: TGTGCCAGCAGCGCCCGGGACTTACACTATGGCTACACCTTC; CDR3: CASSARDLHYGYTF; D: .; J: TRBJ1-2; V: TRBV9; size: .
DNA: TGTGCCAGCACCTCATCAGGGAGCAATCAGCCCCAGCATTTT; CDR3: CASTSSGSNQPQHF; D: .; J: TRBJ1-5; V: TRBV6-1; size: few
DNA: TGTGCCAGCAGCCGACGTCCTAGCGGGATGGATGAGCAGTTCTTC; CDR3: CASSRRPSGMDEQFF; D: TRBD2; J: TRBJ2-1; V: TRBV14; size: .
DNA: TGTGCCACCCGCAGACAGCCTCAAGAGACCCAGTACTTC; CDR3: CATRRQPQETQYF; D: .; J: TRBJ2-5; V: TRBV27; size: .
DNA: TGTGCCAGCAGACTCGGACTAGCGGGAGAGACCCAGTACTTC; CDR3: CASRLGLAGETQYF; D: TRBD2; J: TRBJ2-5; V: TRBV2; size: .
DNA: TGCGCCAGCAGCTTAGAAGGGGGGCCTGAAGCTTTCTTT; CDR3: CASSLEGGPEAFF; D: .; J: TRBJ1-1; V: TRBV5-1; size: .
DNA: TGTGCCAGCAGCTCCACCACGAACGACATCATAAGTGTCTACGAGCAGTACTTC; CDR3: CASSSTTNDIISVYEQYF; D: .; J: TRBJ2-7; V: TRBV11-2; size: .
DNA: TGCGCCAGCAGCTTGGGTTTAGAGAGTGGGACCCAGTACTTC; CDR3: CASSLGLESGTQYF; D: .; J: TRBJ2-5; V: TRBV5-1; size: .
DNA: TGTGCCAGCAGCTTATTGCGAAGTTCCGCTGTGAGTAATGAGCAGTTCTTC; CDR3: CASSLLRSSAVSNEQFF; D: .; J: TRBJ2-1; V: TRBV7-3; size: .
DNA: TGTGCCAGCAGCTTAACTCCGGGACAGTCTTCCTACGAGCAGTACTTC; CDR3: CASSLTPGQSSYEQYF; D: TRBD1; J: TRBJ2-7; V: TRBV11-2; size: .
DNA: TGCGCCAGCAGTCTATTTCAGGGGGGAGAGCAGTACTTC; CDR3: CASSLFQGGEQYF; D: .; J: TRBJ2-7; V: TRBV10-2; size: few